Presented here are 6 T cell receptor beta chains from one specimen sequenced in a study of shared clonotypes between healthy human individuals. The assay was immunoSEQ multiplex PCR, and TCRdb's table has in-frame clones only and misses some. The sample yields millions of clones, around 93% seen once. Terminally differentiated effector memory CD45RA+ cells were left out of the naive CD8 fraction, which was CD45RO-negative and positively selected for CCR7. The sequenced material came from naive CD8+ T cells from PBMCs. Receptors originate from a man aged 18-30 years in good health. Some clones in this sample may be carry-over from other donors' samples.

This chain joins TRBV27 and TRBJ1-5; D might be TRBD1 (6 bases). The germline V gene has CDR1 MNHEY and CDR2 SMNVEV (reference sequence). Trimming removed 5 bases at V and 4 bases at J, with 18 bases between. The CDR3 contains 16 residues. CDR3 DNA sequence: TGTGCCAGCAGTCAAGTGACAGGCTTTAGGAATCAGCCCCAGCATTTT. Translated, it gives CASSQVTGFRNQPQHF.

The chain links TRBV7-2 to TRBJ1-4, with TRBD1 matching over 8 bases. With V trimmed by 4 bases and J by 6 bases, 4 bases remained unmatched. This CDR3 contains 14 residues. CDR1 is SGHTA and CDR2 is FQGNSA in the germline V gene. CDR3 nucleotides: TGTGCCAGCAGCTCCAGGGGGCTTGATGAAAAACTGTTTTTT. Protein product: CASSSRGLDEKLFF. The whole variable domain, remainder taken from reference TRBV7-2 and TRBJ1-4, is GAGVSQSPSNKVTEKGKDVELRCDPISGHTALYWYRQSLGQGLEFLIYFQGNSAPDKSGLPSDRFSAERTGGSVSTLTIQRTQQEDSAVYLCASSSRGLDEKLFFGSGTQLSVL.

V and J are TRBV27 and TRBJ2-5, with TRBD2 matching over 7 bases. The CDR3 covers 20 residues. The germline CDR1 and CDR2 sequences are MNHEY and SMNVEV (reference sequence). Unmatched junction bases numbered 23, after V lost 5 bases and J lost 2 bases. The CDR3 protein is CASSPFSLAAKPGIQETQYF. DNA of the CDR3: TGTGCCAGCAGTCCCTTCTCTCTAGCGGCGAAACCCGGAATTCAAGAGACCCAGTACTTC.

The chain couples TRBV20-1 to TRBJ2-7; D gene ambiguous. V was clipped by 1 base and J by 7 bases, with 8 bases between them. Germline CDR1 and CDR2: DFQATT and SNEGSKA (reference sequence). The CDR3 totals 11 residues. CDR3 loop: CSARVSQEQYF. The CDR3 bases are TGCAGTGCTAGAGTCTCGCAGGAGCAGTACTTC.

The J gene is TRBJ1-5, the V gene TRBV6-5; 11 nucleotides line up with TRBD1. V gave up 6 bases and J gave up 6 bases; unmatched junction bases: 7. The CDR3 extends over 15 amino acids. Germline V gene lookup returns CDR1 MNHEY and CDR2 SVGAGI. CDR3: CASSPDRGPSQPQHF. The CDR3 DNA reads TGTGCCAGCAGCCCGGACAGGGGGCCGAGTCAGCCCCAGCATTTT.

About this clone: An end of the junction does not agree with germline; a read error may underlie this. The V and J genes are TRBV27 and TRBJ2-5; maybe TRBD1 (7 bases). This CDR3 has 13 residues. Germline CDR1 and CDR2: MNHEY and SMNVEV (reference sequence). The CDR3 nucleotides are TGTGCCAGCAGCGACAGGGACTTGGAGACCCGGTACTTC. This codes for CASSDRDLETRYF.